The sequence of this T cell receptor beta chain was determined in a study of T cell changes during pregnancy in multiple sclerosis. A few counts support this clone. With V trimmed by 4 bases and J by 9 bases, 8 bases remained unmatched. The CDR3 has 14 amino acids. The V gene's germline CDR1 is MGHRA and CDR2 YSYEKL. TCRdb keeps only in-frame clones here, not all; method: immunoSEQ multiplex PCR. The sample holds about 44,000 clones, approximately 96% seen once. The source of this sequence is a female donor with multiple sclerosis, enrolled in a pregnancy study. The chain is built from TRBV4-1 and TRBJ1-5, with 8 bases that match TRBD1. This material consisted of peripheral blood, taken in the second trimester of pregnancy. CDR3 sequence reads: CASSPRQGTTPQHF. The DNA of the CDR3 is TGCGCCAGCAGCCCCAGACAGGGGACTACGCCCCAGCATTTT.